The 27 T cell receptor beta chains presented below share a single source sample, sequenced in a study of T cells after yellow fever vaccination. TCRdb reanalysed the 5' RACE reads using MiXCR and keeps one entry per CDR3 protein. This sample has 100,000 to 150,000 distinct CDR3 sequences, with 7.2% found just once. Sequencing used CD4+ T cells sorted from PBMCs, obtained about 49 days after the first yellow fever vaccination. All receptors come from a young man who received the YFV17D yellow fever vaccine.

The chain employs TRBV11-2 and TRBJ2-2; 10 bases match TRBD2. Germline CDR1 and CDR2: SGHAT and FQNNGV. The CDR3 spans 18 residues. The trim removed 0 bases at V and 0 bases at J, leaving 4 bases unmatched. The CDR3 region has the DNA TGTGCCAGCAGCTTAGATGGAGCGGGGGGGGCGAACACCGGGGAGCTGTTTTTT. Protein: CASSLDGAGGANTGELFF.

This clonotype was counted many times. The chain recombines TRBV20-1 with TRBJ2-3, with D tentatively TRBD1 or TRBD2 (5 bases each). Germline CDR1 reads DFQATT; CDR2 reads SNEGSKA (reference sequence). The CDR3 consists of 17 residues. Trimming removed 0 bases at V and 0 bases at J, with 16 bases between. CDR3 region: CSARETGTHSSTDTQYF. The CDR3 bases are TGCAGTGCTAGAGAGACCGGGACCCACTCTAGCACAGATACGCAGTATTTT.

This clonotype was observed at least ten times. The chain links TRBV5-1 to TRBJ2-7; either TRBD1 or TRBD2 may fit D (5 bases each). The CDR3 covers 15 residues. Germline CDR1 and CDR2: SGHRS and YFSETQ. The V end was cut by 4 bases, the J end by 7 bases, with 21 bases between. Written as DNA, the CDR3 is TGCGCCAGCAGCCGACTACCGGGACCCCCGTCGGAGCAGTACGTC. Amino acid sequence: CASSRLPGPPSEQYV.

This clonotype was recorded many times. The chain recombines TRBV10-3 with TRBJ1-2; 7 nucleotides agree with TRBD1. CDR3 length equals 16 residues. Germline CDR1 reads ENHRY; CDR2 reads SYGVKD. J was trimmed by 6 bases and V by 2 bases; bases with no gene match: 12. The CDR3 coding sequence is TGTGCCATCAGTGAGCCGCTTAGGGGGCTCAGAGATGGCTACACCTTC. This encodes CAISEPLRGLRDGYTF.

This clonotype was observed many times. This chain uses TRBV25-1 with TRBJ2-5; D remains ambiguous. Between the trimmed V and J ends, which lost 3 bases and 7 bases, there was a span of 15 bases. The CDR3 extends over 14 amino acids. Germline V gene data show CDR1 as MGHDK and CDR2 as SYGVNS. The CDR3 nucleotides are TGTGCCAGCAGTGACCCCCCAGGTCCCGGGACCCAGTACTTC. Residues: CASSDPPGPGTQYF.

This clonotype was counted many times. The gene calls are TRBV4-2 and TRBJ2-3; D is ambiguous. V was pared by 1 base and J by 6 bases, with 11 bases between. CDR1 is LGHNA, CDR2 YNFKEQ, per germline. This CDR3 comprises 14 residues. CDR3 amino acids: CASSQVRSGDTQYF. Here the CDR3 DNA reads TGTGCCAGCAGCCAAGTTAGATCGGGCGATACGCAGTATTTT.

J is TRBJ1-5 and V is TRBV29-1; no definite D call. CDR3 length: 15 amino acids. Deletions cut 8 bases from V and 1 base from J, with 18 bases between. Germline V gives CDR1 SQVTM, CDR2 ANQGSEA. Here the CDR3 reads CSPNPPESSNQPQHF. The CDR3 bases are TGCAGCCCTAACCCCCCGGAATCAAGCAATCAGCCCCAGCATTTT.

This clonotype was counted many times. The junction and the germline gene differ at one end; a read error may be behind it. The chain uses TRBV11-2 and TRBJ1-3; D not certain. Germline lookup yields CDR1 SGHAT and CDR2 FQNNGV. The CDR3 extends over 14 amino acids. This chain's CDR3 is CASSLGNSGNTIYF. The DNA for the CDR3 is TGTGCCAGCAGTTTAGGGAACTCTGGAAACACCATATATTTT.

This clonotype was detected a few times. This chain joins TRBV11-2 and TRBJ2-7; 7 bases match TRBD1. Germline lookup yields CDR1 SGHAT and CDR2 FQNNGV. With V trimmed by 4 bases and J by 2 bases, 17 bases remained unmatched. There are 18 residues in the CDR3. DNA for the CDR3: TGTGCCAGCAGCTCGCCTTACGCCTCCACAGGGGTCGCCTACGAGCAGTACTTC. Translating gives CASSSPYASTGVAYEQYF.

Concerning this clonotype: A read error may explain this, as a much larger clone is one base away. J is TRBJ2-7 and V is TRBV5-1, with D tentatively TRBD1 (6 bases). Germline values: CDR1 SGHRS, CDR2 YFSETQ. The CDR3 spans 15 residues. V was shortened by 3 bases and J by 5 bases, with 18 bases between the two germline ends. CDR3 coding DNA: TGCGCCAGCAGCTCTCCGGCACAGGGTCTGAACGAGCAGTACTTC. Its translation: CASSSPAQGLNEQYF.

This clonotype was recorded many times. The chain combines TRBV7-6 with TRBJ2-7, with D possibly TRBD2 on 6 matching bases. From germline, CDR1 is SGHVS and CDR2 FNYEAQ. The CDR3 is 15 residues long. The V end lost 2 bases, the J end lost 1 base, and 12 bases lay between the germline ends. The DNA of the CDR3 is TGTGCCAGCAGCTTATGGGGAGGCAGTTCCTACGAGCAGTACTTC. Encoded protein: CASSLWGGSSYEQYF.

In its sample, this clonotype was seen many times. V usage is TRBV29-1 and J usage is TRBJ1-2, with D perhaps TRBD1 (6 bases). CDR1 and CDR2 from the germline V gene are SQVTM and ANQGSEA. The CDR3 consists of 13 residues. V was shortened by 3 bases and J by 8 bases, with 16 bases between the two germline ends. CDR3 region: CSVDILGAVGYTF. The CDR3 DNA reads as TGCAGCGTTGACATTCTGGGGGCAGTCGGCTACACCTTC.

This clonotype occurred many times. CDR3 in amino acids: CASSRAAGTVNEKLFF. The CDR3 coding sequence is TGTGCCAGTAGCCGAGCTGCCGGGACAGTTAATGAAAAACTGTTTTTT. The chain uses TRBV19 and TRBJ1-4; 7 nucleotides line up with TRBD1. CDR1 is LNHDA and CDR2 is SQIVND in the germline V gene (reference sequence). This CDR3 has 16 residues. V gave up 6 bases and J gave up 4 bases; unmatched junction bases: 11.

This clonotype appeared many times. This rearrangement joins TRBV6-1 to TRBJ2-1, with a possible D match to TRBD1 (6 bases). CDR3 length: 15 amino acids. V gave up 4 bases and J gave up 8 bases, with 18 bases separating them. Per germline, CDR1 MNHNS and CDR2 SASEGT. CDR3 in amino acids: CASSVGRGRADEQFF. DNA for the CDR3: TGTGCCAGCAGTGTAGGCAGGGGACGGGCGGATGAGCAGTTCTTC.

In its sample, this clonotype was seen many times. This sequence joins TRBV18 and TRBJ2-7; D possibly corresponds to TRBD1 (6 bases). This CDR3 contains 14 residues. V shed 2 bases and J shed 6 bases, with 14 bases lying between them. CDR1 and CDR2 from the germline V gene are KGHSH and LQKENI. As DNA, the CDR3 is TGTGCCAGCTCACCATTAGGACAGTTAACCGAGCAGTACGTC. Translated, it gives CASSPLGQLTEQYV.

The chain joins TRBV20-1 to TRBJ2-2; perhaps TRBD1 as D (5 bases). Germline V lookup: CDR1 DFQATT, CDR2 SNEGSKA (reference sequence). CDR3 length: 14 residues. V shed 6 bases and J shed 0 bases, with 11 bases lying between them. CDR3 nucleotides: TGCAGTGCCGGACGGACATCGAACACCGGGGAGCTGTTTTTT. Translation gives CSAGRTSNTGELFF.

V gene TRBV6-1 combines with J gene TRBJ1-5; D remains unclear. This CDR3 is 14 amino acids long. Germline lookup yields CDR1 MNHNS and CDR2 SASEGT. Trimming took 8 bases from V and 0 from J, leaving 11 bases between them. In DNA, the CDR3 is TGTGCCAGCGGACCCTCGGATAGCAATCAGCCCCAGCATTTT. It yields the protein CASGPSDSNQPQHF.

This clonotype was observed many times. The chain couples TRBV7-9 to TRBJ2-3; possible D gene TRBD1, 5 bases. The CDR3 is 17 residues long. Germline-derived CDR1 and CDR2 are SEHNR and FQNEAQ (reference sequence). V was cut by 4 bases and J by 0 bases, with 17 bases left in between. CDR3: CASSSPYFAGSTDTQYF. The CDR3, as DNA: TGTGCCAGCAGCTCCCCGTACTTTGCAGGGAGCACAGATACGCAGTATTTT. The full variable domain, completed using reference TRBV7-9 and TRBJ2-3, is DTGVSQNPRHKITKRGQNVTFRCDPISEHNRLYWYRQTLGQGPEFLTYFQNEAQLEKSRLLSDRFSAERPKGSFSTLEIQRTEQGDSAMYLCASSSPYFAGSTDTQYFGPGTRLTVL.

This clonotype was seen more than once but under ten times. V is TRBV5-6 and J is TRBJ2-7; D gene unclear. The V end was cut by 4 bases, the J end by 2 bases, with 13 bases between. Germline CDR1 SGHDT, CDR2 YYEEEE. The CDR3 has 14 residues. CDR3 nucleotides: TGTGCCAGCAGCGGCCTCCTCTACCCCTACGAGCAGTACGTC. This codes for CASSGLLYPYEQYV.

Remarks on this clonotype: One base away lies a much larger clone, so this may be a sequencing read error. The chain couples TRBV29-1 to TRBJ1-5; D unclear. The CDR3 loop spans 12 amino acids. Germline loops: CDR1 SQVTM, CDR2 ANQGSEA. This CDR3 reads CSVEDVDQHQHF. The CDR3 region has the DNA TGCAGCGTTGAAGATGTCGATCAGCACCAGCATTTT.

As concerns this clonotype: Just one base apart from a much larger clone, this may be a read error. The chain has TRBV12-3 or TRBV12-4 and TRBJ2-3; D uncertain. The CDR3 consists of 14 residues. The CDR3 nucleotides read TGTGCCAGCGGTTTTGCGGAGAGCACAGATACGCAGTATTTT. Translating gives CASGFAESTDTQYF.

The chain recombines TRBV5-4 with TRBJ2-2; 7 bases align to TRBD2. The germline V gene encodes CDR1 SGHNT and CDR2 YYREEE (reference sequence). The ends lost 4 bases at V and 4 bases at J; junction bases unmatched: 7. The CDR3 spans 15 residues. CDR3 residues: CASSPRGVGTGELFF. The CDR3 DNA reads TGTGCCAGCAGCCCCCGGGGGGTAGGCACCGGGGAGCTGTTTTTT.

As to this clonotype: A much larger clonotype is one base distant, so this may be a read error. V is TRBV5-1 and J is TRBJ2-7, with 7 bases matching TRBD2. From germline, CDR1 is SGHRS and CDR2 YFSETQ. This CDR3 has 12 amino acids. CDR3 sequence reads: CASTRGGDERYV. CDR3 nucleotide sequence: TGCGCCAGCACGAGGGGAGGGGATGAGCGGTACGTC.

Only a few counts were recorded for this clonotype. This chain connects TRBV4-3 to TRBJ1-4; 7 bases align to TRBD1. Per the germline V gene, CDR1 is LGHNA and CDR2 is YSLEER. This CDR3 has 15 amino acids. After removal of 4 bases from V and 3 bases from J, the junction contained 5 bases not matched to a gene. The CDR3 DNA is TGCGCCAGCAGCCGATCCGGGACAGCTAATGAAAAACTGTTTTTT. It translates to CASSRSGTANEKLFF.

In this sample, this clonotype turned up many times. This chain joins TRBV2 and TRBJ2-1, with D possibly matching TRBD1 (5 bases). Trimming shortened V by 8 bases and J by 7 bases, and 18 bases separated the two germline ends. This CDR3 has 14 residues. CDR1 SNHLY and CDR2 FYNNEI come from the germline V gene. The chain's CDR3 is CASALFQGPNEQFF. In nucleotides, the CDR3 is TGTGCCAGCGCTTTATTTCAGGGTCCGAATGAGCAGTTCTTC.

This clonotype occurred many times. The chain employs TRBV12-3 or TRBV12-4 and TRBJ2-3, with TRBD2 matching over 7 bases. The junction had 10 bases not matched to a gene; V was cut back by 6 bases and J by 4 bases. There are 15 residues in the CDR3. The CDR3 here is CASSSSGAGADTQYF. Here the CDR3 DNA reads TGTGCCAGCAGCTCGAGCGGGGCTGGGGCAGATACGCAGTATTTT.

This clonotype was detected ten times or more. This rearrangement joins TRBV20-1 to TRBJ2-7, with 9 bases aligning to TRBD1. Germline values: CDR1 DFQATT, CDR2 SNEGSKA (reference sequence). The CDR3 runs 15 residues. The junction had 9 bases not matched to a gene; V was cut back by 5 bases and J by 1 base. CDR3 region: CSAVNRGRGSYEQYV. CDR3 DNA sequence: TGCAGTGCTGTCAACAGGGGGCGCGGGTCCTACGAGCAGTACGTC.